This TCR beta chain was recorded in a study of blood T cell repertoires in COVID-19. As for the study in general: T cells, B-cell-depleted T cells, or PBMCs supplied cDNA or gDNA.

The CDR3 sequence is 15 residues long. Deletions cut 6 bases from V and 4 bases from J, with 18 bases between. Germline V gives CDR1 SEHNR, CDR2 FQNEAQ (reference sequence). As handled by the study authors: Reference gene primers were amplified, and this amplification served to estimate nucleated cell counts. TCRdb's copy holds only in-frame clones and misses some; the assay was immunoSEQ multiplex PCR. Clonal size and the V and J genes are those of that table, whereas D and trimming came from the DNA. The sample lists approximately 14,000 clones, roughly 80% occurring once. The chain links TRBV7-9 to TRBJ1-1, with D possibly being TRBD1 (6 bases). The TCR comes from a human donor in a cohort sampled during active COVID-19. What was sequenced was peripheral blood. CDR3 region: CASRPPGAVGTEAFF. As DNA, the CDR3 is TGTGCCAGCAGACCCCCAGGGGCGGTGGGCACTGAAGCTTTCTTT.